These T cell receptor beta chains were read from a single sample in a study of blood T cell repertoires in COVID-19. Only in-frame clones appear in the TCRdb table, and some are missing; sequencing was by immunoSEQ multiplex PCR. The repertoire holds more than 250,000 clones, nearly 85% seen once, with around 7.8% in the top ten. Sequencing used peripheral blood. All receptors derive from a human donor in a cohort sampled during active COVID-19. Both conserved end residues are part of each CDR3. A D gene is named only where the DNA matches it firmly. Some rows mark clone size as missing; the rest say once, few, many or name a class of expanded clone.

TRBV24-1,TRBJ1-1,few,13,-,CATSVASGTEAFF,TGTGCCACCAGTGTGGCCTCGGGGACTGAAGCTTTCTTT
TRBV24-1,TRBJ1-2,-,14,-,CATSDSAQIYGYTF,TGTGCCACCAGTGACTCCGCACAAATCTATGGCTACACCTTC
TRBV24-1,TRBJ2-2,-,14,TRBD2,CATSDPGRAGELFF,TGTGCCACCAGTGATCCGGGGAGGGCCGGGGAGCTGTTTTTT
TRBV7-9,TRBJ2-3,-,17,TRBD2,CASSLARLADSTDTQYF,TGTGCCAGCAGCTTAGCGCGACTAGCGGATAGCACAGATACGCAGTATTTT
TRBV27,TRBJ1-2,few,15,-,CASKSSWTEDYGYTF,TGTGCCAGCAAGAGTAGCTGGACAGAGGACTATGGCTACACCTTC
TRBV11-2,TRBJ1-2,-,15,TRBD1,CASSPRQGAFYGYTF,TGTGCCAGCAGCCCCAGACAGGGGGCGTTCTATGGCTACACCTTC
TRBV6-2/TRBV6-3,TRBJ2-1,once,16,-,CASSYQVGGPYNEQFF,TGTGCCAGCAGTTACCAGGTGGGGGGGCCCTACAATGAGCAGTTCTTC
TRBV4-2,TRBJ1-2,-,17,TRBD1,CASSQDWGMAGGYGYTF,TGTGCCAGCAGCCAAGATTGGGGTATGGCAGGGGGCTATGGCTACACCTTC
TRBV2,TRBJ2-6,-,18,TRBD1,CASSATGTASSGANVLTF,TGTGCCAGCAGTGCGACCGGGACAGCGAGCTCTGGGGCCAACGTCCTGACTTTC
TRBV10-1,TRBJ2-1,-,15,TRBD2,CASSSSGGAWNEQFF,TGCGCCAGCAGTTCGAGCGGGGGGGCGTGGAATGAGCAGTTCTTC
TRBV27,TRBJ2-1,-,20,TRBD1,CASSSPGQGRQLTAYNEQFF,TGTGCCAGCAGTTCACCGGGACAGGGTAGACAGCTTACCGCATACAATGAGCAGTTCTTC
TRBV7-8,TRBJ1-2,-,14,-,CASSLAHKNYGYTF,TGTGCCAGCAGCTTAGCCCACAAGAACTATGGCTACACCTTC
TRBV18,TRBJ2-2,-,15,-,CASSPRKGRTGELFF,TGTGCCAGCTCACCACGTAAGGGGAGGACCGGGGAGCTGTTTTTT
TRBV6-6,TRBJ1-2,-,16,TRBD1,CASYHGVQGANYGYTF,TGTGCCAGCTACCACGGGGTACAGGGGGCAAACTATGGCTACACCTTC
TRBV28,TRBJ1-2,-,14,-,CASSLSRVNYGYTF,TGTGCCAGCAGTTTAAGCCGAGTCAACTATGGCTACACCTTC
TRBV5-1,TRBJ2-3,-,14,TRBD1,CASSHDRGADTQYF,TGCGCCAGCAGTCACGACAGGGGGGCAGATACGCAGTATTTT